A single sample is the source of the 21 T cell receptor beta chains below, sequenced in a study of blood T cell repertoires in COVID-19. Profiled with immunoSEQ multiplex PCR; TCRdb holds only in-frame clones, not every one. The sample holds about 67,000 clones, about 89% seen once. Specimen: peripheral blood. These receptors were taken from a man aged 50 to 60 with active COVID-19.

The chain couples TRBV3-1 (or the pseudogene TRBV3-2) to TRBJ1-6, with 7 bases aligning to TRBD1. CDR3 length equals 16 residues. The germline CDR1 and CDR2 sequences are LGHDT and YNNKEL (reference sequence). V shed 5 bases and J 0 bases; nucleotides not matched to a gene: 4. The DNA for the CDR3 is TGTGCCAGCAGCTCGACAGGGAGCTCCTATAATTCACCCCTCCACTTT. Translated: CASSSTGSSYNSPLHF.

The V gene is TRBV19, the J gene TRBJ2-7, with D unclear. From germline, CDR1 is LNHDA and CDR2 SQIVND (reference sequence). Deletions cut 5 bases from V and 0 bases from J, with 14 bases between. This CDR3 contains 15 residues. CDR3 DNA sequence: TGTGCCAGTAGTTCCCTGTCGACAAGCTCCTACGAGCAGTACTTC. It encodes CASSSLSTSSYEQYF.

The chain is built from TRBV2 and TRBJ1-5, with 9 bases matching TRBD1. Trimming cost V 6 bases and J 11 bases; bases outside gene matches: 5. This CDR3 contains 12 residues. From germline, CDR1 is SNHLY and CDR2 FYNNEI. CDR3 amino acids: CASSWDRATQHF. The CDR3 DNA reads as TGTGCCAGCAGCTGGGACAGGGCCACCCAGCATTTT. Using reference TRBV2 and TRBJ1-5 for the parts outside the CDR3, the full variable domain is EPEVTQTPSHQVTQMGQEVILRCVPISNHLYFYWYRQILGQKVEFLVSFYNNEISEKSEIFDDQFSVERPDGSNFTLKIRSTKLEDSAMYFCASSWDRATQHFGDGTRLSIL.

The CDR3 nucleotides are TGTGCCAGCAGCTTAGGCCAGGGAAGTTCACCCCTCCACTTT. It encodes CASSLGQGSSPLHF. The V gene is TRBV5-5, the J gene TRBJ1-6, with D perhaps TRBD1 (5 bases). Germline V gene lookup returns CDR1 SGHKS and CDR2 YYEKEE (reference sequence). CDR3 length: 14 amino acids. Trimming shortened V by 2 bases and J by 9 bases, and 12 bases separated the two germline ends.

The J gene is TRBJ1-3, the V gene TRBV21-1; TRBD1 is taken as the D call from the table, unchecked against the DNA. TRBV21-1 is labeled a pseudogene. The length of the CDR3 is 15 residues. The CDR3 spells CASSMQGSCGNTIYF. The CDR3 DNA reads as TGTGCCAGCAGCATGCAGGGCTCCTGCGGAAACACCATATATTTT.

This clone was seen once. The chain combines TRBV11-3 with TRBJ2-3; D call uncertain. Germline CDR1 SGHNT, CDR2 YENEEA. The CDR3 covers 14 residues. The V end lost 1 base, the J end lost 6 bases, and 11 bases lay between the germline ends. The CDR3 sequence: CASSLGASIDTQYF. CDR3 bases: TGTGCCAGCAGCTTAGGGGCGAGTATCGATACGCAGTATTTT.

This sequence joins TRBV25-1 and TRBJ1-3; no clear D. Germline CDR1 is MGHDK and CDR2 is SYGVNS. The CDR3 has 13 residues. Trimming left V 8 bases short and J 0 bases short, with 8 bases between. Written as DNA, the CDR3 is TGTGCCAGCTCGCATAGCTCTGGAAACACCATATATTTT. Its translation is CASSHSSGNTIYF.

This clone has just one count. The CDR3 is CASSLAQAYTGELFF. The CDR3 DNA sequence: TGTGCCAGCAGCTTGGCGCAGGCCTACACCGGGGAGCTGTTTTTT. The chain links TRBV5-4 to TRBJ2-2; D is unclear. The CDR3 has 15 amino acids. The V gene's germline CDR1 is SGHNT and CDR2 YYREEE (reference sequence). V was cut by 0 bases and J by 3 bases, with 9 bases left in between.

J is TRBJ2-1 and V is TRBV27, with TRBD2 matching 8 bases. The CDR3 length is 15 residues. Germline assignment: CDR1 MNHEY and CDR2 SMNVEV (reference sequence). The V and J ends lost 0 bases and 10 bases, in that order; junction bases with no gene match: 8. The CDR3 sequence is CASSLSLSGIGEQFF. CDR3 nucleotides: TGTGCCAGCAGTTTATCCCTTAGCGGGATCGGGGAGCAGTTCTTC.

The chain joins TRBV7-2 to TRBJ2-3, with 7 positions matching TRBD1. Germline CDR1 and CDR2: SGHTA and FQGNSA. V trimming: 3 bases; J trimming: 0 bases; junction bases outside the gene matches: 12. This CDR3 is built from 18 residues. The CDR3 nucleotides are TGTGCCAGCAGCTTTCGACAGGGTCTACTGGCGAGCACAGATACGCAGTATTTT. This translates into CASSFRQGLLASTDTQYF.

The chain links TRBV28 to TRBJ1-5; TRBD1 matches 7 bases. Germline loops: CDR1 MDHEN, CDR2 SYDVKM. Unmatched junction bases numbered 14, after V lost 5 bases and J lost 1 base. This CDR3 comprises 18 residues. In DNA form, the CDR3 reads TGTGCCAGCAGTCGGTTGTCGAGGGGGCGTTTGAGCAATCAGCCCCAGCATTTT. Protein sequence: CASSRLSRGRLSNQPQHF.

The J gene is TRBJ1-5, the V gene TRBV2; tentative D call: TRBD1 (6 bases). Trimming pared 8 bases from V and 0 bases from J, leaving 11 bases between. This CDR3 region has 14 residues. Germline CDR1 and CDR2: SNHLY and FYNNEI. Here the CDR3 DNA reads TGTGCCAGCCGAGAACAGGGTAGCAATCAGCCCCAGCATTTT. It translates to CASREQGSNQPQHF.

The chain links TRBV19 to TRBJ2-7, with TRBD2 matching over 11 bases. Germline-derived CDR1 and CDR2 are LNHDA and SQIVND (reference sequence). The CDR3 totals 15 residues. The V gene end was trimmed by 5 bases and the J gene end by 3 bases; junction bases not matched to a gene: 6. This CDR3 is CASSEVTSGNYEQYF. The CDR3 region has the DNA TGTGCCAGTAGTGAGGTGACTAGCGGGAACTACGAGCAGTACTTC. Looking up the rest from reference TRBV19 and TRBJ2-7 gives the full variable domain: DGGITQSPKYLFRKEGQNVTLSCEQNLNHDAMYWYRQDPGQGLRLIYYSQIVNDFQKGDIAEGYSVSREKKESFPLTVTSAQKNPTAFYLCASSEVTSGNYEQYFGPGTRLTVT.

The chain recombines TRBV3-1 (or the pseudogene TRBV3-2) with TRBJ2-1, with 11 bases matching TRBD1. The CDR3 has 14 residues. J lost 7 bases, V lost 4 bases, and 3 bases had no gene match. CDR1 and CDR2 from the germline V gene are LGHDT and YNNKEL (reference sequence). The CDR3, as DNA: TGTGCCAGCAGCCCTGGGACAGGGGGGAATGAGCAGTTCTTC. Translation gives CASSPGTGGNEQFF.

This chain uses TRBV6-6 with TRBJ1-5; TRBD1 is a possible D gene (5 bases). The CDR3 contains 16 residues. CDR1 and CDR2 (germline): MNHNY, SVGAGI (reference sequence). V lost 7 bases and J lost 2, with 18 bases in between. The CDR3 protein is CASTNGGFTGNQPQHF. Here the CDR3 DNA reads TGTGCCAGCACAAACGGGGGATTTACGGGCAATCAGCCCCAGCATTTT.

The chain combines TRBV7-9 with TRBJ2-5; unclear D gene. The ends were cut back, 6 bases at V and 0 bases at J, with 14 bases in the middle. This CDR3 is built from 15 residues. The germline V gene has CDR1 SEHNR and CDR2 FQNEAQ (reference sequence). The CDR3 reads CASSVGGEYQETQYF. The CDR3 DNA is TGTGCCAGCAGTGTTGGCGGAGAGTACCAAGAGACCCAGTACTTC.

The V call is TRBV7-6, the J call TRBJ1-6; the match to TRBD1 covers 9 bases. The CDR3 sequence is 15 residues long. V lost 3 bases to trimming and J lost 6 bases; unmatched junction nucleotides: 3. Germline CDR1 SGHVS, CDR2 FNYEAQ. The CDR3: CASSFGTGINSPLHF. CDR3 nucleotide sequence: TGTGCCAGCAGCTTTGGGACAGGGATTAATTCACCCCTCCACTTT.

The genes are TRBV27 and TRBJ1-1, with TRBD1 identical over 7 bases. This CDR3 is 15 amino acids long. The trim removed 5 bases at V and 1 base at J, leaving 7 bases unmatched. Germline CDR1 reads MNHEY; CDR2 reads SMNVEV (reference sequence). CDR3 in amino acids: CASSPSRTGNTEAFF. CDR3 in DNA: TGTGCCAGCAGTCCGAGCCGGACAGGGAACACTGAAGCTTTCTTT.

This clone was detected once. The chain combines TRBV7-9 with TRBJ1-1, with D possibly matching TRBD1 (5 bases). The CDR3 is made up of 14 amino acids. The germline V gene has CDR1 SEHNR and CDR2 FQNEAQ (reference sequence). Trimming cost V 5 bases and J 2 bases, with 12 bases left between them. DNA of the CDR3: TGTGCCAGCAGCCGGATGGGGGGAAACACTGAAGCTTTCTTT. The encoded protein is CASSRMGGNTEAFF.

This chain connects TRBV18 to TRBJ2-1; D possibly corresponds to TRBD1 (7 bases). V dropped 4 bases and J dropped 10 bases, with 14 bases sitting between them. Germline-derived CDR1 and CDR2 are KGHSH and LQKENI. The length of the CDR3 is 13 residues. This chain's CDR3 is CASSLIQGGEQFF. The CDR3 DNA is TGTGCCAGCTCACTAATTCAGGGGGGCGAGCAGTTCTTC.

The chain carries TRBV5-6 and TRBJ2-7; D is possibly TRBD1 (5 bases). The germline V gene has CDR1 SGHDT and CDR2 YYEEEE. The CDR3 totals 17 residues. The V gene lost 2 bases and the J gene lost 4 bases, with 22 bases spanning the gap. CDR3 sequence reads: CASSFAREEVFRYEQYF. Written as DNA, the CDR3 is TGTGCCAGCAGCTTCGCCAGGGAAGAAGTGTTTCGGTACGAGCAGTACTTC.